The sequence of this T cell receptor beta chain was determined in a study of blood T cells in healthy people across ages. Study details: About one barcoded TCR beta cDNA was captured per two T cells.

It was with a sample-barcoded 5' primer and a J-beta primer mix that a second PCR of about 7 to 12 cycles was run. From the 5' RACE reads, TCRdb called clonotypes with MiXCR, one entry per CDR3 protein. The repertoire holds 1.5 million to 2 million distinct CDR3 sequences, just under 50% seen once, with roughly 2.1% in the top ten. This CDR3 is built from 13 residues. Germline assignment: CDR1 DFQATT and CDR2 SNEGSKA (reference sequence). Source material: blood. This receptor was taken from a woman between 35 and 50 years old in good health. This sequence joins TRBV20-1 and TRBJ2-7; D gene ambiguous. TRBJ2-5 matches the DNA end more closely, so the J call is doubtful. The CDR3 DNA reads as TGCAGTGCTAAACGGCAGGTCCAGGAGACCCAGTACTTC. This sequence encodes CSAKRQVQETQYF.